These 21 T cell receptor beta chains originate from one sample sequenced in a study of cytomegalovirus exposure and HLA in healthy donors. PCR employed 60 Vbeta and 13 Jbeta primers. Profiled with immunoSEQ multiplex PCR; TCRdb holds only in-frame clones, not every one. The sample contains about 63,000 clones, more than 70% of which appear only once. The sequencing input was PBMCs. These receptors were obtained from a man between 50 and 59 years old in good health and CMV-seropositive.

The chain joins TRBV5-1 to TRBJ2-3; tentatively, D is TRBD2 (5 bases). The CDR3 has 15 residues. In germline, CDR1 is SGHRS, CDR2 YFSETQ. The V end was cut by 0 bases, the J end by 2 bases, with 10 bases between. The CDR3 region is CASSLAEGFTDTQYF. In DNA, the CDR3 is TGCGCCAGCAGCTTGGCCGAGGGTTTCACAGATACGCAGTATTTT.

The rearrangement uses TRBV11-2 and TRBJ2-2, with 7 positions matching TRBD1. Germline V CDR1 and CDR2: SGHAT, FQNNGV. This CDR3 contains 14 residues. V trimming: 3 bases; J trimming: 3 bases; junction bases outside the gene matches: 1. CDR3: CASSLQGDTGELFF. In nucleotides, the CDR3 is TGTGCCAGCAGCTTGCAGGGGGACACCGGGGAGCTGTTTTTT.

The rearrangement links TRBV9 to TRBJ1-3; 8 bases agree with TRBD1. CDR3 length: 14 amino acids. With V trimmed by 6 bases and J by 0 bases, 2 bases remained unmatched. Looked up from germline, CDR1 is SGDLS and CDR2 is YYNGEE. The CDR3 DNA reads TGTGCCAGCAACGGACAGGGCTCTGGAAACACCATATATTTT. It codes for CASNGQGSGNTIYF.

The chain has TRBV30 and TRBJ2-1; 9 nucleotides agree with TRBD2. This CDR3 is 15 amino acids long. V gave up 2 bases and J gave up 10 bases; unmatched junction bases: 12. From germline, CDR1 is GTSNPN and CDR2 SVGIG (reference sequence). Here the CDR3 reads CAWSLGGGRGWEQFF. For the CDR3, the DNA is TGTGCCTGGAGTTTGGGGGGCGGGAGGGGCTGGGAGCAGTTCTTC.

This rearrangement joins TRBV9 to TRBJ2-2; 9 bases are shared with TRBD2. The CDR3 sequence is 19 residues long. Germline assignment: CDR1 SGDLS and CDR2 YYNGEE. V shed 0 bases and J 0 bases; nucleotides not matched to a gene: 9. The CDR3 sequence: CASSVEVAGVFANTGELFF. CDR3 DNA: TGTGCCAGCAGCGTAGAAGTAGCGGGGGTTTTCGCGAACACCGGGGAGCTGTTTTTT.

This chain uses TRBV6-5 with TRBJ2-7; TRBD2 matches at 11 bases. The CDR3 runs to 16 residues. V lost 2 bases and J lost 3; bases outside the gene matches: 6. CDR1 is MNHEY, CDR2 SVGAGI, per germline. This CDR3 reads CASSYEASGGFYEQYF. CDR3 coding DNA: TGTGCCAGCAGTTACGAGGCTAGCGGGGGGTTCTACGAGCAGTACTTC.

The V call is TRBV15, the J call TRBJ1-6; a weak D match, TRBD1 (5 bases). V was clipped by 4 bases and J by 7 bases, with 14 bases between them. The CDR3 loop spans 15 amino acids. Germline V gene data show CDR1 as LNHNV and CDR2 as YYDKDF (reference sequence). CDR3 sequence (DNA): TGTGCCACCAGCAAGGAGGAGGGGAGAAATTCACCCCTCCACTTT. Translated, it gives CATSKEEGRNSPLHF.

The gene calls are TRBV5-1 and TRBJ2-1; 15 bases agree with TRBD2. This CDR3 comprises 19 residues. The germline V gene encodes CDR1 SGHRS and CDR2 YFSETQ. Losses at the gene ends were 4 bases for V and 0 bases for J; bases not matched to a gene: 8. CDR3 sequence (DNA): TGCGCCAGCAGCCCGGGACTAGCGGGAGGCGCGAGCTCCTACAATGAGCAGTTCTTC. Encoded protein: CASSPGLAGGASSYNEQFF.

This clone has more than one count but fewer than ten. V is TRBV7-9 and J is TRBJ1-1; a possible D gene is TRBD1 (5 bases). This CDR3 has 14 amino acids. V was trimmed by 1 base and J by 1 base, leaving 7 bases between them. Germline V gene sequence: CDR1 SEHNR, CDR2 FQNEAQ (reference sequence). CDR3: CASSLETANTEAFF. The CDR3, as DNA: TGTGCCAGCAGCTTAGAGACAGCGAACACTGAAGCTTTCTTT.

This sequence joins TRBV5-4 and TRBJ2-7; D not resolved. The V gene lost 1 base and the J gene lost 2 bases, with 10 bases spanning the gap. Germline lookup yields CDR1 SGHNT and CDR2 YYREEE (reference sequence). The CDR3 is 14 residues long. Written as DNA, the CDR3 is TGTGCCAGCAGCTTGCGCGCGAGAACCTACGAGCAGTACTTC. Its protein product is CASSLRARTYEQYF.

A few counts support this clone. V and J are TRBV9 and TRBJ2-5, with TRBD1 matching 10 bases. This CDR3 comprises 14 residues. V shed 4 bases and J 5 bases; nucleotides not matched to a gene: 5. CDR1 and CDR2 from the germline V gene are SGDLS and YYNGEE. CDR3 amino acids: CASSSPGQGETQYF. DNA for the CDR3: TGTGCCAGCAGCTCCCCGGGACAGGGGGAGACCCAGTACTTC.

This clone was counted between two and nine times. V usage is TRBV11-2 and J usage is TRBJ2-7; 10 bases line up with TRBD2. This CDR3 contains 17 residues. Germline V gene data show CDR1 as SGHAT and CDR2 as FQNNGV. With 5 bases clipped from V and 2 bases from J, the junction kept 12 bases outside the gene matches. In nucleotides, the CDR3 is TGTGCCAGCAGCCGGCGCACCCTAGCGGGGGAAACCTACGAGCAGTACTTC. Protein sequence: CASSRRTLAGETYEQYF.

The rearrangement links TRBV13 to TRBJ1-1; the match to TRBD1 covers 9 bases. Per germline, CDR1 PRHDT and CDR2 FYEKMQ (reference sequence). This CDR3 has 16 amino acids. J lost 1 base, V lost 5 bases, and 8 bases had no gene match. The CDR3 here is CASSPGDRARNTEAFF. CDR3 nucleotides: TGTGCCAGCAGCCCAGGGGACAGGGCCCGGAACACTGAAGCTTTCTTT.

The V gene is TRBV5-1, the J gene TRBJ1-2; 9 nucleotides line up with TRBD1. Germline CDR1 is SGHRS and CDR2 is YFSETQ. The CDR3 extends over 15 amino acids. Germline trimming cut 2 bases from V and 4 bases from J; bases unmatched to any gene: 6. CDR3 region: CASSFGDREGYGYTF. The CDR3 nucleotides read TGCGCCAGCAGCTTCGGGGACAGGGAGGGCTATGGCTACACCTTC.

J is TRBJ2-1 and V is TRBV5-1, with a tentative D call TRBD2 (7 bases). From germline, CDR1 is SGHRS and CDR2 YFSETQ. V lost 4 bases, J lost 8 bases, and 13 bases lay in between. CDR3 size: 13 residues. CDR3 loop: CASSGGGGHEQFF. CDR3 DNA: TGCGCCAGCAGCGGGGGAGGGGGACATGAGCAGTTCTTC.

V gene TRBV27 combines with J gene TRBJ2-1; TRBD2 matches at 12 bases. This CDR3 region has 15 residues. Germline assignment: CDR1 MNHEY and CDR2 SMNVEV (reference sequence). V gave up 3 bases and J gave up 6 bases; unmatched junction bases: 3. DNA for the CDR3: TGTGCCAGCAGTTTCCTAGCGGGAGGGCCCAATGAGCAGTTCTTC. As protein: CASSFLAGGPNEQFF.

The chain carries TRBV19 and TRBJ1-5, with a possible D match to TRBD1 (5 bases). With 6 bases removed from V and 6 bases from J, the gap between germline ends came to 18 bases. The germline V gene has CDR1 LNHDA and CDR2 SQIVND (reference sequence). The CDR3 length is 15 residues. The CDR3 nucleotides are TGTGCCAGTAGGCTAGACAGTAAGGGTGGTCAGCCCCAGCATTTT. It encodes CASRLDSKGGQPQHF.

This chain links TRBV7-6 with TRBJ2-7; possibly TRBD1 for D (6 bases). The germline V gene has CDR1 SGHVS and CDR2 FNYEAQ. The CDR3 length is 13 residues. V lost 4 bases and J lost 6, with 13 bases in between. The CDR3 sequence: CASSSGQGSEQYF. The CDR3 DNA reads as TGTGCCAGCAGCTCGGGCCAGGGGAGCGAGCAGTACTTC.

The chain employs TRBV5-4 and TRBJ1-1; TRBD1 might be the D (6 bases). Germline CDR1 is SGHNT and CDR2 is YYREEE (reference sequence). V lost 5 bases, J lost 5 bases, and 19 bases lay in between. This CDR3 has 15 residues. CDR3 amino acids: CASRDTGRTRTEAFF. The CDR3 bases are TGTGCCAGCAGAGACACAGGGAGAACGAGGACTGAAGCTTTCTTT.

This clone came up a few times. A read error is the likely source, as a far larger clone sits one nucleotide away. Other DNA sequences in the same sample also yield this CDR3. The rearrangement links TRBV7-2 to TRBJ2-1, with TRBD2 identical over 7 bases. The CDR3 consists of 15 residues. Germline-derived CDR1 and CDR2 are SGHTA and FQGNSA. CDR3 residues: CASSLAGGPGNDQFF. The CDR3, as DNA: TGTGCCAGCAGCTTAGCGGGAGGGCCTGGCAATGACCAGTTCTTC.

The V and J genes are TRBV27 and TRBJ2-1, with 13 bases fitting TRBD2. The CDR3 length is 16 residues. CDR1 is MNHEY and CDR2 is SMNVEV in the germline V gene (reference sequence). V lost 2 bases, J lost 6 bases, and 4 bases stayed unmatched. The CDR3 sequence is CASSLVGLAGPNEQFF. DNA of the CDR3: TGTGCCAGCAGTTTAGTGGGACTAGCGGGACCCAATGAGCAGTTCTTC.